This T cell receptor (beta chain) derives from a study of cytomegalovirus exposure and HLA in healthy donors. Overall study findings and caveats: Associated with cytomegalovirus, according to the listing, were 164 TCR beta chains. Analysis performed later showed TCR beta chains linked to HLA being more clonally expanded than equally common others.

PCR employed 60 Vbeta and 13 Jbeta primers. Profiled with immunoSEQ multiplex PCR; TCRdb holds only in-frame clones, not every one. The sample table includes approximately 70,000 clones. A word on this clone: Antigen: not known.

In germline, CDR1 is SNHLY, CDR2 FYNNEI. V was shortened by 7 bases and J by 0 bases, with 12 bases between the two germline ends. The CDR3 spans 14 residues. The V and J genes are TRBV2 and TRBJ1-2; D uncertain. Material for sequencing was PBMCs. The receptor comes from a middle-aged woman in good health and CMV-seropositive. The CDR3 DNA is TGTGCCAGCACTGTACAGAGAACTAACTATGGCTACACCTTC. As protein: CASTVQRTNYGYTF.